The 22 T cell receptor beta chains below all came from one sample that was sequenced in a study of shared clonotypes between healthy human individuals. Positive CCR7 selection of CD45RO-negative cells yielded the naive CD8 cells, and terminally differentiated effector memory CD45RA+ cells were excluded. Assay used: immunoSEQ multiplex PCR; TCRdb lists only in-frame clones, some missing. The sample shows a few million clones, 85% to 95% of them seen only once. The sequenced material came from naive CD8+ T cells from PBMCs. The receptors shown here come from a man aged 18 to 30 in good health. Some clones in this sample may be carry-over from other donors' samples.

The chain uses TRBV18 and TRBJ2-7; TRBD2 matches 7 bases. V was pared by 2 bases and J by 2 bases, with 3 bases of the junction left unmatched. The CDR3 has 14 residues. The V gene's germline CDR1 is KGHSH and CDR2 LQKENI. The CDR3 protein is CASSPGLVPYEQYF. CDR3 sequence (DNA): TGTGCCAGCTCACCAGGACTAGTCCCCTACGAGCAGTACTTC.

The chain is built from TRBV29-1 and TRBJ2-7; D not certain. The CDR3 loop spans 11 amino acids. The V end was cut by 5 bases, the J end by 3 bases, with 8 bases between. Germline lookup yields CDR1 SQVTM and CDR2 ANQGSEA. The CDR3 region is CSVFIDYEQYF. The CDR3 DNA is TGCAGCGTTTTCATAGACTACGAGCAGTACTTC.

The chain carries TRBV6-5 and TRBJ2-7, with D tentatively TRBD1 (6 bases). This CDR3 region has 12 residues. Trimming took 10 bases from V and 4 from J, leaving 14 bases between them. CDR1 and CDR2 from the germline V gene are MNHEY and SVGAGI. CDR3 coding DNA: TGTGCCACCGGACAGCTACTGTACGAGCAGTACTTC. Translating gives CATGQLLYEQYF.

This rearrangement joins TRBV27 to TRBJ2-7; the D call may be TRBD1 or TRBD2 (5 bases each). The ends were cut back, 5 bases at V and 7 bases at J, with 18 bases in the middle. This CDR3 contains 14 residues. Germline V gene lookup returns CDR1 MNHEY and CDR2 SMNVEV (reference sequence). The CDR3 sequence: CASSPPGPWGEQYF. CDR3 in DNA: TGTGCCAGCAGTCCCCCGGGACCTTGGGGTGAGCAGTACTTC.

This rearrangement joins TRBV9 to TRBJ2-7; tentatively, D is TRBD2 (6 bases). Germline V gene lookup returns CDR1 SGDLS and CDR2 YYNGEE. With 1 base removed from V and 2 bases from J, the gap between germline ends came to 10 bases. The CDR3 consists of 14 residues. CDR3 nucleotide sequence: TGTGCCAGCAGCGTATCCGGGGGTACCTACGAGCAGTACTTC. As protein: CASSVSGGTYEQYF.

This sequence joins TRBV7-9 and TRBJ2-7, with D perhaps being TRBD1 or TRBD2 (5 bases each). From germline, CDR1 is SEHNR and CDR2 FQNEAQ (reference sequence). The CDR3 has 16 residues. Trimming stripped 5 bases from V and 2 bases from J, with 19 bases between. The CDR3 DNA is TGTGCCAGCAGCCCTCCAGCTATGGGACCAGCCTACGAGCAGTACTTC. It translates to CASSPPAMGPAYEQYF.

This chain links TRBV27 with TRBJ1-1; D is undetermined. Germline loops: CDR1 MNHEY, CDR2 SMNVEV (reference sequence). This CDR3 is built from 13 residues. Trimming pared 4 bases from V and 1 base from J, leaving 7 bases between. In nucleotides, the CDR3 is TGTGCCAGCAGTTACGCGTGGAACACTGAAGCTTTCTTT. Its protein product is CASSYAWNTEAFF.

The chain combines TRBV5-5 with TRBJ1-5; no definite D call. The CDR3 has 18 amino acids. CDR1 and CDR2 (germline): SGHKS, YYEKEE (reference sequence). The V end lost 2 bases, the J end lost 4 bases, and 22 bases lay between the germline ends. The CDR3 spells CASSLLEVDPPGNQPQHF. For the CDR3, the DNA is TGTGCCAGCAGCTTATTAGAGGTGGATCCCCCCGGTAATCAGCCCCAGCATTTT. Based on the CDR3 plus reference TRBV5-5 and TRBJ1-5, the full variable domain is DAGVTQSPTHLIKTRGQQVTLRCSPISGHKSVSWYQQVLGQGPQFIFQYYEKEERGRGNFPDRFSARQFPNYSSELNVNALLLGDSALYLCASSLLEVDPPGNQPQHFGDGTRLSIL.

A few counts support this clone. The chain employs TRBV28 and TRBJ1-2; D is ambiguous. The V and J ends lost 4 bases and 8 bases respectively, with 11 bases between them. CDR1 and CDR2 (germline): MDHEN, SYDVKM. CDR3 length: 12 amino acids. CDR3 in DNA: TGTGCCAGCAGTTCAAGGACGAGGGGCTACACCTTC. Protein product: CASSSRTRGYTF.

The chain is built from TRBV5-1 and TRBJ1-1; 11 nucleotides match TRBD1. Germline CDR1 is SGHRS and CDR2 is YFSETQ. The CDR3 extends over 15 amino acids. V was clipped by 0 bases and J by 4 bases; unmatched bases: 2. The CDR3 DNA reads as TGCGCCAGCAGCTTGGCCGGGACAGGGGGCACTGAAGCTTTCTTT. This translates into CASSLAGTGGTEAFF.

This chain joins TRBV7-9 and TRBJ1-2; D gene unclear. Trimming shortened V by 5 bases and J by 5 bases, and 12 bases separated the two germline ends. Germline CDR1 and CDR2: SEHNR and FQNEAQ (reference sequence). The CDR3 totals 13 residues. The CDR3 loop is CASSPPLGYGYTF. The CDR3 DNA follows: TGTGCCAGCAGCCCCCCGTTAGGGTATGGCTACACCTTC.

The V gene is TRBV19, the J gene TRBJ1-1, with a possible D match to TRBD1 (5 bases). This CDR3 comprises 14 residues. V shed 5 bases and J shed 3 bases, with 13 bases lying between them. In germline, CDR1 is LNHDA, CDR2 SQIVND (reference sequence). The CDR3 nucleotides read TGTGCCAGTAGTCGCAGGGTGGGGGACACTGAAGCTTTCTTT. Translation: CASSRRVGDTEAFF.

On this clone: Other DNA sequences within the sample encode an identical CDR3. The genes are TRBV4-1 and TRBJ2-1; TRBD2 agrees at 13 bases. CDR1 and CDR2 (germline): MGHRA, YSYEKL. The CDR3 runs to 17 residues. V lost 2 bases and J lost 0; bases outside the gene matches: 1. The CDR3 DNA reads as TGCGCCAGCAGCCAAACTAGCGGGAGGGCCTCCTACAATGAGCAGTTCTTC. Translated, it gives CASSQTSGRASYNEQFF.

The rearrangement joins TRBV5-1 to TRBJ2-7, with 8 bases matching TRBD1. The junction had 14 bases not matched to a gene; V was cut back by 8 bases and J by 4 bases. CDR1 is SGHRS and CDR2 is YFSETQ in the germline V gene. This CDR3 region has 15 residues. CDR3 nucleotide sequence: TGCGCCAGTTCGATCTCCGGGACAGGCCAGTACGAGCAGTACTTC. It yields the protein CASSISGTGQYEQYF.

A note on this clone: Other DNA sequences in the sample encode the same CDR3. The J gene is TRBJ2-7, the V gene TRBV19, with D possibly TRBD1 on 6 matching bases. CDR3 length equals 13 residues. In germline, CDR1 is LNHDA, CDR2 SQIVND (reference sequence). Trimming removed 4 bases from V and 1 base from J, with 8 bases in between. CDR3 nucleotides: TGTGCCAGTAGTAGACAGGTTTCCTACGAGCAGTACTTC. It translates to CASSRQVSYEQYF. The variable domain in full, completed from reference TRBV19 and TRBJ2-7, reads DGGITQSPKYLFRKEGQNVTLSCEQNLNHDAMYWYRQDPGQGLRLIYYSQIVNDFQKGDIAEGYSVSREKKESFPLTVTSAQKNPTAFYLCASSRQVSYEQYFGPGTRLTVT.

The gene calls are TRBV7-9 and TRBJ2-7; 10 nucleotides line up with TRBD2. The CDR3 has 15 amino acids. Germline CDR1 SEHNR, CDR2 FQNEAQ (reference sequence). The V and J ends lost 5 bases and 3 bases, in that order; junction bases with no gene match: 7. This chain's CDR3 is CASSPRTSGFYEQYF. The CDR3 DNA reads as TGTGCCAGCAGCCCCCGGACTAGCGGATTCTACGAGCAGTACTTC.

The chain carries TRBV30 and TRBJ2-3; D perhaps matches TRBD2 (5 bases). Germline loops: CDR1 GTSNPN, CDR2 SVGIG (reference sequence). The CDR3 runs 14 residues. Trimming took off 7 bases at V and 3 bases at J, with 17 bases between the two ends. CDR3 bases: TGTGCCTTTTCGACCCTGACGGGGACAGATACGCAGTATTTT. Translated, it gives CAFSTLTGTDTQYF. The full variable domain, rest sourced from reference TRBV30 and TRBJ2-3, is SQTIHQWPATLVQPVGSPLSLECTVEGTSNPNLYWYRQAAGRGLQLLFYSVGIGQISSEVPQNLSASRPQDRQFILSSKKLLLSDSGFYLCAFSTLTGTDTQYFGPGTRLTVL.

V and J are TRBV27 and TRBJ2-6; possible D gene TRBD2, 6 bases. This CDR3 is 17 amino acids long. The V and J ends lost 8 bases and 0 bases respectively, with 17 bases between them. Germline CDR1 and CDR2: MNHEY and SMNVEV (reference sequence). This CDR3 reads CASLPRGPYSGANVLTF. CDR3 in DNA: TGTGCCAGCTTACCGCGGGGACCCTACTCTGGGGCCAACGTCCTGACTTTC.

J is TRBJ2-1 and V is TRBV6-1; either TRBD1 or TRBD2 may fit D (5 bases each). Trimming shortened V by 11 bases and J by 4 bases, and 18 bases separated the two germline ends. This CDR3 has 14 residues. Germline V gene data show CDR1 as MNHNS and CDR2 as SASEGT. The CDR3 loop is CARPTGTEYNEQFF. The CDR3 region has the DNA TGTGCCCGCCCCACCGGGACGGAGTACAATGAGCAGTTCTTC.

The CDR3 sequence is CAISENRGSEQYF. The CDR3, as DNA: TGTGCCATCAGTGAGAACAGGGGGAGTGAGCAGTACTTC. The rearrangement uses TRBV10-3 and TRBJ2-7; 8 positions match TRBD1. CDR3 size: 13 residues. Trimming cost V 2 bases and J 7 bases; bases outside gene matches: 4. CDR1 and CDR2 (germline): ENHRY, SYGVKD.

The gene calls are TRBV28 and TRBJ2-1; D not certain. The V end was cut by 3 bases, the J end by 4 bases, with 16 bases between. CDR1 is MDHEN, CDR2 SYDVKM, per germline. This CDR3 contains 16 residues. The CDR3 sequence is CASSFPRRASYNEQFF. The CDR3 DNA reads TGTGCCAGCAGTTTCCCCCGCCGGGCCTCTTACAATGAGCAGTTCTTC.

The chain couples TRBV27 to TRBJ2-1; TRBD2 aligns across 15 bases. J was trimmed by 14 bases and V by 6 bases; bases with no gene match: 11. Germline CDR1 reads MNHEY; CDR2 reads SMNVEV (reference sequence). The length of the CDR3 is 15 residues. CDR3 protein: CASSRGLAGGGPEFF. The CDR3 region has the DNA TGTGCCAGCAGCCGTGGACTAGCGGGAGGGGGGCCGGAGTTCTTC.